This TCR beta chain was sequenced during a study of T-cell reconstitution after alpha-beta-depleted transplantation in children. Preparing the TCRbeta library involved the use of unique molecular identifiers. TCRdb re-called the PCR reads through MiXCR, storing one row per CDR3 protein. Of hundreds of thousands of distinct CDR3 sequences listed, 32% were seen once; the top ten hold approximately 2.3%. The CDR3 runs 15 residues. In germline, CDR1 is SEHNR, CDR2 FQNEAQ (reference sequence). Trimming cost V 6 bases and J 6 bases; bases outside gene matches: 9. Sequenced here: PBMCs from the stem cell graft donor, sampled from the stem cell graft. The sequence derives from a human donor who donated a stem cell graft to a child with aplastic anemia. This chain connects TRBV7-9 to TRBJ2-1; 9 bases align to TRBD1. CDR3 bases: TGTGCCAGCAGTCTCCGGGGACAGGGTCTCAATGAGCAGTTCTTC. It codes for CASSLRGQGLNEQFF.